This record covers a single T cell receptor (beta chain). The antigen remains unidentified. CD4+CD25+CD127- Tregs, CD4+CD25- non-Tregs, CD4 and CD8 cells were sorted. The sample originates from a study of Tregs in tolerant kidney transplant recipients. General study results and limits: Validation in larger populations is needed because few patients were studied. Biological reproducibility was not directly addressed, but technical replication error appeared minimal.

Sequenced by immunoSEQ multiplex PCR; TCRdb stores in-frame clones only, minus some. In the table there are 110,000 or so clones, almost 95% of which are singletons. J was trimmed by 9 bases and V by 8 bases; bases with no gene match: 8. The germline V gene encodes CDR1 LNHDA and CDR2 SQIVND (reference sequence). The CDR3 is made up of 13 amino acids. The V and J genes are TRBV19 and TRBJ2-7; 12 bases are shared with TRBD2. The TCR originated in a human donor in good health. Sequencing used CD4+ T cells from blood. In DNA, the CDR3 is TGTGCCAGTGAGACTAGCGGGAGTACTGGGCAGTACTTC. This sequence encodes CASETSGSTGQYF.